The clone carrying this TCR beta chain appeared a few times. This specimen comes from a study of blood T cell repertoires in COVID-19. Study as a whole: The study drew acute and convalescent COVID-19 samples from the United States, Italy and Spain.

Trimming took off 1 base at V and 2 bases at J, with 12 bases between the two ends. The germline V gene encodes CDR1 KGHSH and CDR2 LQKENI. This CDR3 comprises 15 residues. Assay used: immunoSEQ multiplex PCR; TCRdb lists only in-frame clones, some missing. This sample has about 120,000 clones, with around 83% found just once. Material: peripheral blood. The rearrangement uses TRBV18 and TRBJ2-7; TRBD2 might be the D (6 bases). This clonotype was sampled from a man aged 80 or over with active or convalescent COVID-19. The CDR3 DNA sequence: TGTGCCAGCTCACCACGGACTACCTCCGCCTACGAGCAGTACTTC. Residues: CASSPRTTSAYEQYF. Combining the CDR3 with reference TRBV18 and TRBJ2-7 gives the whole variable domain NAGVMQNPRHLVRRRGQEARLRCSPMKGHSHVYWYRQLPEEGLKFMVYLQKENIIDESGMPKERFSAEFPKEGPSILRIQQVVRGDSAAYFCASSPRTTSAYEQYFGPGTRLTVT.